Following are 29 T cell receptor beta chains from one sample sequenced in a study of circulating CD8 cells and anti-PD-1 response in melanoma. From live CD3+CD8+TCRalphabeta+ cells, four PD-1 and/or TIGIT subsets were sorted. TCR libraries were prepared from approximately 15 ng of total RNA with the QIAseq Immune Repertoire TCR panel. One entry per CDR3 protein, called by TCRdb with MiXCR from the reads. The data contain some 2,000 distinct CDR3 sequences, around 6.5% of them seen just once; the ten biggest clones take up less than 4%. The sequenced sample was CD8+ T cells from PBMCs, obtained at baseline or after one month of anti-PD-1 therapy (not recorded which). Source of these receptors: a human donor with melanoma.

By share of the sample, this clonotype is medium-sized. The V gene is TRBV19, the J gene TRBJ2-3; perhaps TRBD1 as D (7 bases). Deletions cut 7 bases from V and 3 bases from J, with 17 bases between. Per the germline V gene, CDR1 is LNHDA and CDR2 is SQIVND (reference sequence). This CDR3 spans 15 amino acids. The CDR3 sequence: CASTQGGFRTDTQYF. DNA for the CDR3: TGTGCCAGTACCCAGGGGGGCTTTAGGACAGATACGCAGTATTTT.

This clonotype was counted a few times. The chain recombines TRBV30 with TRBJ2-7; D is unclear. Trimming took 2 bases from V and 3 from J, leaving 5 bases between them. Germline V gene sequence: CDR1 GTSNPN, CDR2 SVGIG (reference sequence). The CDR3 is 11 residues long. This chain's CDR3 is CAWSNDYEQYF. CDR3 nucleotides: TGTGCCTGGAGTAACGACTACGAGCAGTACTTC.

By share of the sample, this clonotype is medium-sized. The gene calls are TRBV19 and TRBJ1-1; D not resolved. The ends were cut back, 5 bases at V and 6 bases at J, with 13 bases in the middle. The V gene's germline CDR1 is LNHDA and CDR2 SQIVND (reference sequence). This CDR3 comprises 13 residues. CDR3 residues: CASSLHLYAEAFF. CDR3 in DNA: TGTGCCAGTAGTCTCCACCTGTACGCTGAAGCTTTCTTT.

This clonotype was counted between two and nine times. A clone one base away is much larger, so this may be a read error. V is TRBV2 and J is TRBJ2-5; D gene uncertain. Trimming pared 7 bases from V and 4 bases from J, leaving 7 bases between. CDR1 is SNHLY, CDR2 FYNNEI, per germline. The CDR3 spans 11 residues. CDR3: CASINRETQYF. The CDR3 DNA sequence: TGTGCCAGCATCAACCGAGAGACCCAGTACTTC.

In this sample, this clonotype is medium-sized. The chain joins TRBV25-1 to TRBJ2-7; 10 positions match TRBD1. V shed 1 base, J shed 5 bases, and the junction held 5 bases outside the gene matches. This CDR3 has 15 amino acids. Germline loops: CDR1 MGHDK, CDR2 SYGVNS. The DNA for the CDR3 is TGTGCCAGCAGTGAATCCGGGACAGGGGAGAACGAGCAGTACTTC. It is translated as CASSESGTGENEQYF.

V usage is TRBV29-1 and J usage is TRBJ1-1; D gene unclear. The germline gives CDR1 SQVTM, CDR2 ANQGSEA. The V end was cut by 0 bases, the J end by 6 bases, with 11 bases between. CDR3 length: 13 residues. The CDR3, as DNA: TGCAGCGTTGAAGAGGTCCATGACGCTGAAGCTTTCTTT. Amino acids: CSVEEVHDAEAFF.

This clonotype is large (0.1 to 1%) within its sample. CDR3 sequence reads: CASRLGPRGHNEQFF. CDR3 in DNA: TGTGCCAGCAGGTTAGGGCCCCGGGGCCACAATGAGCAGTTCTTC. The chain links TRBV25-1 to TRBJ2-1; TRBD1 or TRBD2 may be the D gene (5 bases each). V shed 6 bases and J shed 5 bases, with 17 bases lying between them. The CDR3 covers 15 residues. CDR1 is MGHDK and CDR2 is SYGVNS in the germline V gene.

This clonotype is classed as medium-sized. The chain has TRBV28 and TRBJ2-5; 8 bases map to TRBD1. V trimming: 9 bases; J trimming: 1 base; junction bases outside the gene matches: 4. Germline assignment: CDR1 MDHEN and CDR2 SYDVKM. The CDR3 extends over 13 amino acids. This chain's CDR3 is CASTGTGQETQYF. The DNA for the CDR3 is TGTGCCAGTACCGGGACAGGCCAAGAGACCCAGTACTTC.

The genes are TRBV19 and TRBJ2-7; a possible D gene is TRBD2 (6 bases). Trimming stripped 3 bases from V and 5 bases from J, with 11 bases between. Germline assignment: CDR1 LNHDA and CDR2 SQIVND (reference sequence). The CDR3 runs 13 residues. CDR3: CASSIWDSDEQYF. CDR3 nucleotide sequence: TGTGCCAGTAGTATTTGGGACTCGGACGAGCAGTACTTC. Full variable domain (rest looked up from reference TRBV19 and TRBJ2-7): DGGITQSPKYLFRKEGQNVTLSCEQNLNHDAMYWYRQDPGQGLRLIYYSQIVNDFQKGDIAEGYSVSREKKESFPLTVTSAQKNPTAFYLCASSIWDSDEQYFGPGTRLTVT.

This clonotype is medium-sized in the sample. The V and J genes are TRBV4-1 and TRBJ2-2, with D perhaps TRBD2 (6 bases). Germline assignment: CDR1 MGHRA and CDR2 YSYEKL. Trimming stripped 3 bases from V and 5 bases from J, with 16 bases between. The CDR3 contains 16 residues. CDR3 DNA sequence: TGCGCCAGCAGCCAGATCTTCGCGGAGGGGACCGGGGAGCTGTTTTTT. Residues: CASSQIFAEGTGELFF.

With regard to this clonotype: Sequence at one end of the junction differs from germline and may be a read error. J is TRBJ1-6 and V is TRBV19; possibly TRBD1 for D (6 bases). The CDR3 covers 16 residues. CDR1 and CDR2 (germline): LNHDA, SQIVND (reference sequence). For the CDR3, the DNA is TGTGCCTGTAGTATAGTCGGGACAACCCAGGATTCACCCCTCCACTTT. It specifies CACSIVGTTQDSPLHF.

This clonotype is termed medium-sized. V gene TRBV19 combines with J gene TRBJ2-1; no clear D gene. Germline CDR1 LNHDA, CDR2 SQIVND (reference sequence). The V end was cut by 3 bases, the J end by 4 bases, with 10 bases between. The CDR3 is 14 residues long. The CDR3 region has the DNA TGTGCCAGTAGTATTGGTGACGGTTACAATGAGCAGTTCTTC. Amino acids: CASSIGDGYNEQFF. Drawing the rest from reference TRBV19 and TRBJ2-1, the complete variable domain is DGGITQSPKYLFRKEGQNVTLSCEQNLNHDAMYWYRQDPGQGLRLIYYSQIVNDFQKGDIAEGYSVSREKKESFPLTVTSAQKNPTAFYLCASSIGDGYNEQFFGPGTRLTVL.

This clonotype rates as medium-sized. The chain recombines TRBV4-1 with TRBJ1-2; D perhaps matches TRBD1 (5 bases). This CDR3 is 13 amino acids long. Germline V gives CDR1 MGHRA, CDR2 YSYEKL. V was shortened by 3 bases and J by 7 bases, with 12 bases between the two germline ends. The CDR3 region is CASSHGAAGGYTF. The CDR3 coding sequence is TGCGCCAGCAGCCACGGGGCGGCCGGTGGCTACACCTTC.

The CDR3 is CASSLGDREYEQYF. The CDR3 bases are TGCGCCAGCAGCCTCGGCGACAGGGAATACGAGCAGTACTTC. The chain has TRBV4-1 and TRBJ2-7; TRBD1 agrees at 7 bases. Germline V gives CDR1 MGHRA, CDR2 YSYEKL. V lost 4 bases to trimming and J lost 4 bases; unmatched junction nucleotides: 7. This CDR3 contains 14 residues.

This clonotype is medium-sized (0.01 to 0.1%). The chain couples TRBV3-1 to TRBJ2-7; the D is unclear. The V gene lost 1 base and the J gene lost 3 bases, with 10 bases spanning the gap. The CDR3 is 14 residues long. Germline loops: CDR1 LGHDT, CDR2 YNNKEL (reference sequence). The CDR3 nucleotides are TGTGCCAGCAGCCAAGGGAAAGGGTACTACGAGCAGTACTTC. Residues: CASSQGKGYYEQYF.

By proportion, this clonotype is large. This chain links TRBV7-8 with TRBJ1-6; no clear D gene. The germline gives CDR1 SGHVS, CDR2 FQNEAQ. The CDR3 runs to 14 residues. With 4 bases removed from V and 3 bases from J, the gap between germline ends came to 7 bases. The CDR3 region has the DNA TGTGCCAGCAGCTCGGGCCTCTATAATTCACCCCTCCACTTT. Translating gives CASSSGLYNSPLHF.

This clonotype is medium-sized within its sample. V is TRBV28 and J is TRBJ2-7; possible D gene TRBD2, 5 bases. The V end lost 1 base, the J end lost 3 bases, and 19 bases lay between the germline ends. The CDR3 length is 17 residues. CDR1 MDHEN and CDR2 SYDVKM come from the germline V gene. The CDR3 here is CASSLFGVGVRGYEQYF. In DNA, the CDR3 is TGTGCCAGCAGTTTATTCGGGGTAGGAGTCCGAGGCTACGAGCAGTACTTC.

This clonotype was observed a few times. A much larger clone differs by one base, so this may be a read error. The CDR3: CASSLVETQYF. The DNA of the CDR3 is TGTGCCAGCAGTCTGGTAGAGACCCAGTACTTC. The V call is TRBV28, the J call TRBJ2-5; D gene uncertain. Trimming removed 5 bases from V and 4 bases from J, with 5 bases in between. Per the germline V gene, CDR1 is MDHEN and CDR2 is SYDVKM. The CDR3 covers 11 residues.

In its sample, this clonotype is medium-sized (0.01 to 0.1%). The chain recombines TRBV4-2 with TRBJ2-7; 8 positions agree with TRBD1. Trimming took 1 base from V and 0 from J; bases not matched to a gene: 8. Per germline, CDR1 LGHNA and CDR2 YNFKEQ. The CDR3 loop spans 17 amino acids. The CDR3 DNA sequence: TGTGCCAGCAGCCAAGTGATAAGACAGGGGATCTCCTACGAGCAGTACTTC. It codes for CASSQVIRQGISYEQYF.

This clonotype is medium-sized by share. The V call is TRBV27, the J call TRBJ2-1; 7 bases map to TRBD1. Unmatched junction bases numbered 3, after V lost 4 bases and J lost 3 bases. Germline-derived CDR1 and CDR2 are MNHEY and SMNVEV (reference sequence). The CDR3 totals 14 residues. DNA of the CDR3: TGTGCCAGCAGTTCGTGGGACAGCTACAATGAGCAGTTCTTC. As protein: CASSSWDSYNEQFF.

Within the sample, this clonotype is medium-sized. CDR3: CASSPLNTEAFF. The CDR3 DNA sequence: TGTGCCAGCTCACCGCTTAACACTGAAGCTTTCTTT. The chain carries TRBV18 and TRBJ1-1; D gene uncertain. Trimming cost V 3 bases and J 2 bases, with 4 bases left between them. Looked up from germline, CDR1 is KGHSH and CDR2 is LQKENI. This CDR3 has 12 residues.

The sample holds a few counts of this clonotype. The rearrangement uses TRBV29-1 and TRBJ1-1, with a possible D match to TRBD1 (6 bases). Trimming took off 2 bases at V and 4 bases at J, with 26 bases between the two ends. This CDR3 has 18 amino acids. Germline V gene sequence: CDR1 SQVTM, CDR2 ANQGSEA. In nucleotides, the CDR3 is TGCAGCGTTGAACAGGGGCCGCTTGACCCAGTGGCGGGCACTGAAGCTTTCTTT. The encoded protein is CSVEQGPLDPVAGTEAFF.

This rearrangement joins TRBV30 to TRBJ1-4, with a tentative D call TRBD1 (6 bases). Germline assignment: CDR1 GTSNPN and CDR2 SVGIG (reference sequence). V was cut by 1 base and J by 4 bases, with 10 bases left in between. The CDR3 is 14 amino acids. As DNA, the CDR3 is TGTGCCTGGAGTGACACAGGGAGTAATGAAAAACTGTTTTTT. This codes for CAWSDTGSNEKLFF.

This clonotype is classed as medium-sized. The chain has TRBV29-1 and TRBJ2-1; possibly TRBD1 for D (5 bases). The germline CDR1 and CDR2 sequences are SQVTM and ANQGSEA. CDR3 length: 17 residues. Trimming stripped 1 base from V and 2 bases from J, with 18 bases between. CDR3 nucleotide sequence: TGCAGCGTTGAAGGTGTCAGGGAACGACTTACCTACAATGAGCAGTTCTTC. It yields the protein CSVEGVRERLTYNEQFF.

Within the sample, this clonotype is medium-sized. The V gene is TRBV11-2, the J gene TRBJ2-3, with D unresolved. The V end lost 6 bases, the J end lost 5 bases, and 21 bases lay between the germline ends. The germline CDR1 and CDR2 sequences are SGHAT and FQNNGV. The CDR3 covers 16 residues. The CDR3 nucleotides read TGTGCCAGCAGGGCCCCAGTCCCCATGGTGATAGATACGCAGTATTTT. This translates into CASRAPVPMVIDTQYF.

This clonotype qualifies as medium-sized. This chain links TRBV4-1 with TRBJ2-3; TRBD2 matches 8 bases. Per the germline V gene, CDR1 is MGHRA and CDR2 is YSYEKL. With 0 bases clipped from V and 1 base from J, the junction kept 6 bases outside the gene matches. The CDR3 extends over 17 amino acids. The CDR3 spells CASSQEGIAGRTDTQYF. The CDR3 region has the DNA TGCGCCAGCAGCCAAGAGGGGATAGCGGGGCGCACAGATACGCAGTATTTT.

In its sample, this clonotype is large. J is TRBJ1-5 and V is TRBV28; D gene uncertain. The V end lost 5 bases, the J end lost 6 bases, and 8 bases lay between the germline ends. Looked up from germline, CDR1 is MDHEN and CDR2 is SYDVKM. The CDR3 has 12 residues. CDR3 region: CASSPYSQPQHF. CDR3 nucleotide sequence: TGTGCCAGCAGTCCTTATAGTCAGCCCCAGCATTTT.

Judged by abundance, this clonotype is large. The rearrangement joins TRBV7-3 to TRBJ2-3; TRBD2 is a possible D gene (5 bases). The CDR3 totals 15 residues. Between the trimmed V and J ends, which lost 5 bases and 5 bases, there was a span of 17 bases. The germline V gene encodes CDR1 SGHTA and CDR2 FQGTGA. The CDR3 DNA reads TGTGCCAGCAGCCTCCGACTATCGGACGGAGATACGCAGTATTTT. It specifies CASSLRLSDGDTQYF.

This clonotype is medium-sized in the sample. This chain links TRBV7-2 with TRBJ2-7; 7 nucleotides align to TRBD2. The CDR3 totals 16 residues. The V gene's germline CDR1 is SGHTA and CDR2 FQGNSA. Germline trimming cut 1 base from V and 2 bases from J; bases unmatched to any gene: 8. DNA for the CDR3: TGTGCCAGCAGCTTAGAGCCAGCGGGGCGGGCCTACGAGCAGTACTTC. It encodes CASSLEPAGRAYEQYF. Variable domain in full (rest from reference TRBV7-2 and TRBJ2-7): GAGVSQSPSNKVTEKGKDVELRCDPISGHTALYWYRQSLGQGLEFLIYFQGNSAPDKSGLPSDRFSAERTGGSVSTLTIQRTQQEDSAVYLCASSLEPAGRAYEQYFGPGTRLTVT.